One sample yielded the 15 T cell receptor beta chains listed below, sequenced in a study of blood T cell repertoires in COVID-19. TCRdb's table, derived via immunoSEQ multiplex PCR, lists solely in-frame clones and lacks some. The table includes approximately 150,000 clones, around nine tenths detected once. What was sequenced was peripheral blood. The receptors derive from a man aged 45-65 years with active or convalescent COVID-19.

This clone occurred a few times. The V and J genes are TRBV5-1 and TRBJ2-7; D is possibly TRBD2 (5 bases). The germline CDR1 and CDR2 sequences are SGHRS and YFSETQ. The CDR3 sequence is 13 residues long. The V gene lost 4 bases and the J gene lost 4 bases, with 12 bases spanning the gap. The DNA for the CDR3 is TGCGCCAGCAGCCGCCCGTCGGGATACGAGCAGTACTTC. Protein sequence: CASSRPSGYEQYF.

The V gene is TRBV24-1, the J gene TRBJ2-7; 8 nucleotides agree with TRBD2. Germline CDR1 is KGHDR and CDR2 is SFDVKD. This CDR3 region has 15 residues. Trimming took 3 bases from V and 2 from J; bases not matched to a gene: 5. CDR3 sequence reads: CATSDRTGGAYEQYF. The CDR3 DNA sequence: TGTGCCACCAGTGATCGAACGGGAGGGGCCTACGAGCAGTACTTC.

The chain employs TRBV5-1 and TRBJ1-4; D possibly corresponds to TRBD1 (6 bases). Deletions cut 4 bases from V and 4 bases from J, with 11 bases between. There are 14 residues in the CDR3. The V gene's germline CDR1 is SGHRS and CDR2 YFSETQ. This chain's CDR3 is CASSRGHINEKLFF. CDR3 bases: TGCGCCAGCAGCAGGGGACATATTAATGAAAAACTGTTTTTT.

The gene calls are TRBV2 and TRBJ2-6; D unclear. The CDR3 contains 15 residues. CDR1 is SNHLY and CDR2 is FYNNEI in the germline V gene. V was cut by 7 bases and J by 0 bases, with 10 bases left in between. CDR3 loop: CASTLTRSGANVLTF. CDR3 bases: TGTGCCAGCACCCTCACGCGCTCTGGGGCCAACGTCCTGACTTTC.

J is TRBJ1-6 and V is TRBV6-6; D remains unclear. V was trimmed by 8 bases and J by 0 bases, leaving 14 bases between them. Germline V gives CDR1 MNHNY, CDR2 SVGAGI (reference sequence). There are 16 residues in the CDR3. The CDR3 here is CASVVGVSSYNSPLHF. The CDR3 nucleotides read TGTGCCAGCGTCGTCGGGGTGAGCTCCTATAATTCACCCCTCCACTTT.

The chain recombines TRBV7-2 with TRBJ2-3; 11 bases are a match to TRBD2. Germline V gene sequence: CDR1 SGHTA, CDR2 FQGNSA. The V segment lost 5 bases and the J segment 0 bases; nucleotides outside the gene matches: 7. The CDR3 is made up of 17 amino acids. CDR3 nucleotides: TGTGCCAGCAGCCTAACTAGCGGGGGTTCTAGCACAGATACGCAGTATTTT. Translating it yields CASSLTSGGSSTDTQYF.

The V and J genes are TRBV6-2 or TRBV6-3 and TRBJ2-2; 7 positions match TRBD1. The trim removed 6 bases at V and 3 bases at J, leaving 4 bases unmatched. The CDR3 covers 14 residues. Germline CDR1 MNHEY, CDR2 SVGEGT. CDR3 DNA: TGTGCCAGCAGCCCCGGGACAGACACCGGGGAGCTGTTTTTT. This encodes CASSPGTDTGELFF.

The chain joins TRBV6-2 or TRBV6-3 to TRBJ1-4, with D possibly TRBD1 on 5 matching bases. Looked up from germline, CDR1 is MNHEY and CDR2 is SVGEGT. The CDR3 totals 15 residues. Trimming stripped 4 bases from V and 11 bases from J, with 20 bases between. CDR3: CASSSVTVSSWKLFF. The CDR3 DNA reads TGTGCCAGCAGTTCGGTGACAGTGTCTAGTTGGAAACTGTTTTTT.

The chain joins TRBV4-1 to TRBJ2-1, with 9 bases lining up with TRBD2. The CDR3 length is 16 residues. Per germline, CDR1 MGHRA and CDR2 YSYEKL. V shed 1 base, J shed 5 bases, and the junction held 6 bases outside the gene matches. In nucleotides, the CDR3 is TGCGCCAGCAGCCAAGTTGGAGCGGGAGGCCACAATGAGCAGTTCTTC. Its protein product is CASSQVGAGGHNEQFF.

The V and J genes are TRBV30 and TRBJ1-5; a weak D match, TRBD1 (5 bases). CDR1 and CDR2 (germline): GTSNPN, SVGIG (reference sequence). The CDR3 is 13 amino acids. Trimming removed 3 bases at V and 7 bases at J, with 13 bases between. In DNA form, the CDR3 reads TGTGCCTGGAGAAAAGGGGAGGGCCAGCCCCAGCATTTT. Encoded protein: CAWRKGEGQPQHF.

This sequence joins TRBV19 and TRBJ2-7; TRBD1 might be the D (7 bases). Germline assignment: CDR1 LNHDA and CDR2 SQIVND (reference sequence). This CDR3 is built from 11 residues. V lost 11 bases, J lost 2 bases, and 10 bases lay in between. The CDR3 region is CACGTAYEQYF. CDR3 nucleotides: TGTGCCTGCGGGACAGCCTACGAGCAGTACTTC.

CDR3 sequence (DNA): TGTGCCAGCAGCCCAGACAGGTACAATCAGCCCCAGCATTTT. Translating gives CASSPDRYNQPQHF. The chain carries TRBV11-2 and TRBJ1-5; D is perhaps TRBD1 (6 bases). V was shortened by 5 bases and J by 3 bases, with 11 bases between the two germline ends. Germline assignment: CDR1 SGHAT and CDR2 FQNNGV. The CDR3 spans 14 residues.

This sequence joins TRBV9 and TRBJ1-6, with 7 bases lining up with TRBD1. Germline V gene data show CDR1 as SGDLS and CDR2 as YYNGEE. This CDR3 spans 15 amino acids. Trimming cost V 3 bases and J 9 bases; bases outside gene matches: 9. The CDR3 is CASSERGGAGSPLHF. The CDR3, as DNA: TGTGCCAGCAGCGAGAGAGGGGGCGCAGGTTCACCCCTCCACTTT.

J is TRBJ2-7 and V is TRBV6-5, with TRBD1 matching 9 bases. The CDR3 sequence is 15 residues long. CDR1 and CDR2 (germline): MNHEY, SVGAGI. Trimming took 2 bases from V and 4 from J; bases not matched to a gene: 6. CDR3 in amino acids: CASSYRGQGIYEQYF. The CDR3 DNA reads as TGTGCCAGCAGTTACAGGGGACAGGGTATTTACGAGCAGTACTTC.

The rearrangement joins TRBV11-3 to TRBJ2-7; 9 nucleotides agree with TRBD1. CDR1 is SGHNT and CDR2 is YENEEA in the germline V gene. CDR3 length: 14 residues. V lost 5 bases to trimming and J lost 6 bases; unmatched junction nucleotides: 8. CDR3 region: CASSPGTGLGEQYF. The CDR3 DNA reads as TGTGCCAGCAGCCCCGGGACAGGGTTAGGCGAGCAGTACTTC.